These 31 T cell receptor beta chains originate from one sample sequenced in a study of sequential checkpoint blockade in melanoma. As for treatment: randomized to nivolumab then ipilimumab (arm A) or the reverse (arm B). Sequenced by immunoSEQ multiplex PCR; TCRdb stores in-frame clones only, minus some. The sample records about 17,000 clones, 65% to 75% being singletons. The input for sequencing was CD8+ T cells sorted from blood (inferred from file names), taken from a patient given nivolumab and ipilimumab in sequence. These receptors were obtained from a human donor with melanoma.

In this sample, this clone is large. The CDR3 here is CASSPDDTLMTTYEQYF. DNA of the CDR3: TGTGCCAGCTCGCCTGACGACACACTCATGACAACCTACGAGCAGTACTTC. This chain uses TRBV18 with TRBJ2-7; unclear D gene. This CDR3 is 17 amino acids long. From germline, CDR1 is KGHSH and CDR2 LQKENI. V was pared by 6 bases and J by 2 bases, with 23 bases between.

The chain links TRBV19 to TRBJ1-2, with 9 positions matching TRBD1. The germline gives CDR1 LNHDA, CDR2 SQIVND (reference sequence). V lost 0 bases to trimming and J lost 3 bases; unmatched junction nucleotides: 5. The CDR3 is made up of 16 amino acids. CDR3 sequence (DNA): TGTGCCAGTAGTATAGACCCGACAGGGGGAGACTATGGCTACACCTTC. It codes for CASSIDPTGGDYGYTF.

The chain combines TRBV5-6 with TRBJ2-3; unclear D gene. Germline CDR1 is SGHDT and CDR2 is YYEEEE. The CDR3 contains 15 residues. V was cut by 0 bases and J by 5 bases, with 13 bases left in between. The CDR3 sequence: CASSLAETPQDTQYF. The CDR3 DNA follows: TGTGCCAGCAGCTTGGCGGAGACCCCTCAAGATACGCAGTATTTT.

This sequence joins TRBV7-9 and TRBJ2-2; 9 bases match TRBD1. The V gene end was trimmed by 2 bases and the J gene end by 3 bases; junction bases not matched to a gene: 13. The CDR3 consists of 19 residues. Looked up from germline, CDR1 is SEHNR and CDR2 is FQNEAQ (reference sequence). CDR3 protein: CASSLHNSQGAGDTGELFF. CDR3 in DNA: TGTGCCAGCAGCTTACATAATTCACAGGGGGCCGGTGACACCGGGGAGCTGTTTTTT.

The chain links TRBV7-3 to TRBJ2-1, with no clear D. The V and J ends lost 2 bases and 7 bases respectively, with 9 bases between them. This CDR3 is built from 13 residues. CDR1 and CDR2 from the germline V gene are SGHTA and FQGTGA. The CDR3 region is CASSLVMRNEQFF. For the CDR3, the DNA is TGTGCCAGCAGCTTAGTAATGCGTAATGAGCAGTTCTTC.

Within the sample, this clone is medium-sized. The V gene is TRBV4-3, the J gene TRBJ1-1, with 7 bases that match TRBD1. The CDR3 loop spans 14 amino acids. V shed 3 bases, J shed 4 bases, and the junction held 5 bases outside the gene matches. Germline V lookup: CDR1 LGHNA, CDR2 YSLEER. This CDR3 reads CASSHLTGFTEAFF. The CDR3 DNA sequence: TGCGCCAGCAGCCACCTGACAGGGTTCACTGAAGCTTTCTTT.

For the CDR3, the DNA is TGTGCCAGCAGTTACTCGGCAGGGGGCAATTTTTCACCCCTCCACTTT. Protein: CASSYSAGGNFSPLHF. The chain is built from TRBV6-5 and TRBJ1-6; 8 positions match TRBD1. Losses at the gene ends were 0 bases for V and 9 bases for J; bases not matched to a gene: 7. The CDR3 spans 16 residues. Per germline, CDR1 MNHEY and CDR2 SVGAGI.

CDR3 sequence reads: CASSRGLYNEQFF. The CDR3 DNA reads TGTGCCAGTAGTAGGGGACTGTACAATGAGCAGTTCTTC. The chain recombines TRBV19 with TRBJ2-1; weak D call: TRBD2 (6 bases). CDR1 is LNHDA and CDR2 is SQIVND in the germline V gene (reference sequence). Trimming cost V 4 bases and J 4 bases, with 8 bases left between them. This CDR3 contains 13 residues.

The chain links TRBV6-6 to TRBJ2-5; TRBD1 is a possible D gene (6 bases). The J call may be mistaken, given a closer DNA end match to TRBJ2-7. The germline V gene has CDR1 MNHNY and CDR2 SVGAGI (reference sequence). This CDR3 contains 14 residues. CDR3 bases: TGTGCCAGCAGTGAGGACAGTAGGGGTCTCGAGCAGTACTTC. Translating gives CASSEDSRGLEQYF.

The V gene is TRBV9, the J gene TRBJ1-1; D is possibly TRBD1 (6 bases). The germline CDR1 and CDR2 sequences are SGDLS and YYNGEE. The CDR3 has 16 residues. V was cut by 5 bases and J by 5 bases, with 22 bases left in between. The CDR3 DNA is TGTGCCAGCAGTGGCTCCAGGGACACCCTTGGAACTGAAGCTTTCTTT. It is translated as CASSGSRDTLGTEAFF.

This clone came up a few times. Here the CDR3 reads CASSFRQGGEGYTF. The CDR3 DNA reads as TGTGCCAGCAGTTTCCGACAGGGGGGCGAGGGCTACACCTTC. This rearrangement joins TRBV6-5 to TRBJ1-2; 9 bases align to TRBD1. Germline values: CDR1 MNHEY, CDR2 SVGAGI. The CDR3 spans 14 residues. J was trimmed by 8 bases and V by 4 bases; bases with no gene match: 8.

The chain uses TRBV6-5 and TRBJ2-1; 7 positions agree with TRBD2. V shed 7 bases, J shed 6 bases, and the junction held 9 bases outside the gene matches. CDR3 size: 14 residues. The V gene's germline CDR1 is MNHEY and CDR2 SVGAGI. CDR3 nucleotide sequence: TGTGCCAGCACCCCGGGGCAGCGGGGCAATGAGCAGTTCTTC. It is translated as CASTPGQRGNEQFF.

This chain links TRBV7-3 with TRBJ2-2; TRBD2 aligns across 11 bases. From germline, CDR1 is SGHTA and CDR2 FQGTGA. This CDR3 contains 16 residues. V gave up 2 bases and J gave up 6 bases; unmatched junction bases: 5. CDR3 nucleotides: TGTGCCAGCAGCTTATTAGCGGGAGGGGTGGCCGGGGAGCTGTTTTTT. Its translation is CASSLLAGGVAGELFF.

CDR3 nucleotide sequence: TGTGCCAGCAGCATCGGACAGGGGACAGATACGCAGTATTTT. Translated, it gives CASSIGQGTDTQYF. V is TRBV11-3 and J is TRBJ2-3, with TRBD1 identical over 9 bases. This CDR3 is 14 amino acids long. The V gene end was trimmed by 5 bases and the J gene end by 3 bases; junction bases not matched to a gene: 3. Per germline, CDR1 SGHNT and CDR2 YENEEA. Full variable domain (outside the CDR3, taken from reference TRBV11-3 and TRBJ2-3): EAGVVQSPRYKIIEKKQPVAFWCNPISGHNTLYWYLQNLGQGPELLIRYENEEAVDDSQLPKDRFSAERLKGVDSTLKIQPAELGDSAVYLCASSIGQGTDTQYFGPGTRLTVL.

The chain is built from TRBV27 and TRBJ2-7; 9 nucleotides line up with TRBD1. V shed 2 bases, J shed 6 bases, and the junction held 2 bases outside the gene matches. Looked up from germline, CDR1 is MNHEY and CDR2 is SMNVEV (reference sequence). This CDR3 comprises 13 residues. The DNA for the CDR3 is TGTGCCAGCAGTTTAGACAGGGGGTCCGAGCAGTACTTC. It translates to CASSLDRGSEQYF.

This chain joins TRBV19 and TRBJ2-7; 7 nucleotides align to TRBD1. CDR1 and CDR2 (germline): LNHDA, SQIVND (reference sequence). The CDR3 is 14 amino acids. V shed 1 base, J shed 2 bases, and the junction held 2 bases outside the gene matches. CDR3 coding DNA: TGTGCCAGTAGTATAGTGGGACAGACCTACGAGCAGTACTTC. It is translated as CASSIVGQTYEQYF.

This chain links TRBV29-1 with TRBJ2-7; D call uncertain. Trimming took 4 bases from V and 0 from J, leaving 7 bases between them. CDR1 SQVTM and CDR2 ANQGSEA come from the germline V gene. This CDR3 has 12 amino acids. CDR3 region: CSVVEHSYEQYF. The CDR3 nucleotides are TGCAGCGTTGTGGAGCACTCCTACGAGCAGTACTTC.

The CDR3, as DNA: TGTGCCAGCAGCTTGACAGGGTACACAGATACGCAGTATTTT. This translates into CASSLTGYTDTQYF. The J gene is TRBJ2-3, the V gene TRBV7-3, with TRBD1 matching 7 bases. V was pared by 3 bases and J by 2 bases, with 2 bases of the junction left unmatched. CDR1 SGHTA and CDR2 FQGTGA come from the germline V gene. This CDR3 comprises 14 residues.

In its sample, this clone was seen a few times. This CDR3 is also generated by other DNA sequences in the sample. The genes are TRBV4-1 and TRBJ1-5; no firm D call. V lost 0 bases and J 0 bases, leaving 6 bases between the germline ends. The CDR3 runs to 15 residues. Looked up from germline, CDR1 is MGHRA and CDR2 is YSYEKL. CDR3 region: CASSQERGSNQPQHF. The DNA of the CDR3 is TGCGCCAGCAGCCAAGAACGAGGTAGCAATCAGCCCCAGCATTTT.

The J gene is TRBJ2-1, the V gene TRBV19; possible D gene TRBD2, 5 bases. Trimming removed 5 bases from V and 9 bases from J, with 14 bases in between. The CDR3 has 13 amino acids. In germline, CDR1 is LNHDA, CDR2 SQIVND (reference sequence). The CDR3 is CASSARLISEQFF. Written as DNA, the CDR3 is TGTGCCAGTAGTGCGAGACTAATTTCTGAGCAGTTCTTC. The full variable domain, its missing parts supplied by reference TRBV19 and TRBJ2-1, is DGGITQSPKYLFRKEGQNVTLSCEQNLNHDAMYWYRQDPGQGLRLIYYSQIVNDFQKGDIAEGYSVSREKKESFPLTVTSAQKNPTAFYLCASSARLISEQFFGPGTRLTVL.

The CDR3 DNA follows: TGTGCCAGCAGCCAATCCAGCAGGGGGTCTGGAAACACCATATATTTT. Translation: CASSQSSRGSGNTIYF. The chain couples TRBV16 to TRBJ1-3, with 7 nucleotides matching TRBD1. V shed 0 bases, J shed 1 base, and the junction held 3 bases outside the gene matches. The CDR3 runs to 16 residues. Germline CDR1 reads KGHSY; CDR2 reads FQNENV. Complete variable domain (other parts from reference TRBV16 and TRBJ1-3): GEEVAQTPKHLVRGEGQKAKLYCAPIKGHSYVFWYQQVLKNEFKFLISFQNENVFDETGMPKERFSAKCLPNSPCSLEIQATKLEDSAVYFCASSQSSRGSGNTIYFGEGSWLTVV.

This clone was counted between two and nine times. The chain recombines TRBV9 with TRBJ2-2; D might be TRBD1 (5 bases). V was cut by 1 base and J by 6 bases, with 13 bases left in between. The germline CDR1 and CDR2 sequences are SGDLS and YYNGEE. The CDR3 is made up of 15 amino acids. The CDR3 reads CASSVWIDSPGELFF. The CDR3 DNA follows: TGTGCCAGCAGCGTATGGATTGACAGTCCCGGGGAGCTGTTTTTT.

The chain uses TRBV10-3 and TRBJ1-2, with 8 bases that match TRBD1. The germline CDR1 and CDR2 sequences are ENHRY and SYGVKD. The CDR3 is 18 residues long. J gave up 4 bases and V 6 bases, and 19 bases lay outside the gene matches. The CDR3: CAIRDSGGKDLTPYGYTF. The CDR3 bases are TGTGCCATCAGGGACTCAGGGGGCAAGGACCTCACTCCCTATGGCTACACCTTC.

The J gene is TRBJ2-7, the V gene TRBV28, with D hard to call. The germline V gene encodes CDR1 MDHEN and CDR2 SYDVKM. Deletions cut 2 bases from V and 6 bases from J, with 8 bases between. This CDR3 is 12 amino acids long. The CDR3 spells CASSLGTSEQYF. The CDR3 DNA sequence: TGTGCCAGCAGTTTAGGTACATCCGAGCAGTACTTC.

This sequence joins TRBV4-3 and TRBJ2-7; 8 bases match TRBD1. This CDR3 spans 15 amino acids. Germline assignment: CDR1 LGHNA and CDR2 YSLEER. Unmatched junction bases numbered 5, after V lost 2 bases and J lost 2 bases. The CDR3 coding sequence is TGCGCCAGCAGCCAAACAGGGGGTGAAGCCTACGAGCAGTACTTC. Its protein product is CASSQTGGEAYEQYF.

In this sample, this clone turned up a few times. The J gene is TRBJ2-1, the V gene TRBV7-9, with a tentative D call TRBD1 (5 bases). The CDR3 covers 14 residues. The germline V gene has CDR1 SEHNR and CDR2 FQNEAQ (reference sequence). Trimming pared 3 bases from V and 4 bases from J, leaving 10 bases between. CDR3 sequence: CASSFGRVYNEQFF. CDR3 coding DNA: TGTGCCAGCAGCTTCGGCAGGGTTTACAATGAGCAGTTCTTC.

V usage is TRBV6-5 and J usage is TRBJ2-1; 10 nucleotides line up with TRBD2. The V gene's germline CDR1 is MNHEY and CDR2 SVGAGI. This CDR3 is built from 15 residues. V trimming: 6 bases; J trimming: 0 bases; junction bases outside the gene matches: 2. The CDR3: CASSASGSSYNEQFF. DNA of the CDR3: TGTGCCAGCAGCGCTAGCGGGAGCTCCTACAATGAGCAGTTCTTC.

The chain links TRBV4-3 to TRBJ2-5, with D hard to call. The last part of the DNA fits TRBJ2-7 better; the J call may be wrong. The CDR3 extends over 14 amino acids. CDR1 and CDR2 from the germline V gene are LGHNA and YSLEER. Here the CDR3 reads CASSQGRYSYEQYF. The CDR3 nucleotides are TGCGCCAGCAGCCAAGGCAGGTACTCCTACGAGCAGTACTTC.

V usage is TRBV18 and J usage is TRBJ1-1; 11 bases align to TRBD1. Germline loops: CDR1 KGHSH, CDR2 LQKENI. The V and J ends lost 2 bases and 3 bases, in that order; junction bases with no gene match: 2. The CDR3 is 15 residues long. CDR3 region: CASSPGTGGDTEAFF. The CDR3 nucleotides are TGTGCCAGCTCACCAGGGACAGGGGGGGACACTGAAGCTTTCTTT.

This chain uses TRBV7-8 with TRBJ1-1; D is unclear. V lost 5 bases and J 4 bases, leaving 20 bases between the germline ends. Germline V gene sequence: CDR1 SGHVS, CDR2 FQNEAQ. This CDR3 contains 16 residues. This chain's CDR3 is CASSPAASGRSTEAFF. For the CDR3, the DNA is TGTGCCAGCAGCCCCGCTGCGTCCGGTCGGTCCACTGAAGCTTTCTTT.

The CDR3 DNA is TGCGCCAGCAGTACAGGGTCGAATCAGCCCCAGCATTTT. It translates to CASSTGSNQPQHF. The chain has TRBV10-2 and TRBJ1-5; D is perhaps TRBD1 (6 bases). V was pared by 5 bases and J by 4 bases, with 9 bases between. Per germline, CDR1 WSHSY and CDR2 SAAADI. CDR3 length equals 13 residues.